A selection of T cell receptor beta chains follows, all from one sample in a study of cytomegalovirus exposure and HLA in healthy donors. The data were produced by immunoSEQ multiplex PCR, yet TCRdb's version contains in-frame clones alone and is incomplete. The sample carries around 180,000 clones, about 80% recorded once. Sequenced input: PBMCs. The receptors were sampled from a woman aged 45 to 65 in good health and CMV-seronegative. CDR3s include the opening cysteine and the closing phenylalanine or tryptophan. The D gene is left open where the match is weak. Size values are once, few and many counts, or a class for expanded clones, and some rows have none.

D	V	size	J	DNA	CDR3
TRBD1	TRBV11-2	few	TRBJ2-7	TGTGCCAGCAGCCGGGACAGGAGCGAGCAGTACTTC	CASSRDRSEQYF
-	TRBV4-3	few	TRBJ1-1	TGCGCCAGCAGCCTCGGCACTGAAGCTTTCTTT	CASSLGTEAFF
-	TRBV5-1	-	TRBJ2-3	TGCGCCAGCAGCCGGGACTTCCCTCGCACAGATACGCAGTATTTT	CASSRDFPRTDTQYF
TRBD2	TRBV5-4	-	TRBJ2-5	TGTGCCAGCAGCCCCGCGGGAGGAGGGGGGCGGGGAGAGACCCAGTACTTC	CASSPAGGGGRGETQYF
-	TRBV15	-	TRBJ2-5	TGTGCCACCAGCAGAGACGGTAAAGAGACCCAGTACTTC	CATSRDGKETQYF
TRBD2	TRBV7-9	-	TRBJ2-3	TGTGCCAGCAGCCGGACTAGCGGTCCCACAGATACGCAGTATTTT	CASSRTSGPTDTQYF
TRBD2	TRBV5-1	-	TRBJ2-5	TGCGCCAGCAGCTCCGGGGGGTACCAAGAGACCCAGTACTTC	CASSSGGYQETQYF
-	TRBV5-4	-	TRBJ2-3	TGTGCCGGCAGTCCAATGGCCCACACAGATACGCAGTATTTT	CAGSPMAHTDTQYF
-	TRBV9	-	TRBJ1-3	TGTGCCAGCAACGCAGGGAACGGGGGAAACACCATATATTTT	CASNAGNGGNTIYF
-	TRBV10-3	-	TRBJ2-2	TGTGCCATCATGAAGGACAAGAACACCGGGGAGCTGTTTTTT	CAIMKDKNTGELFF
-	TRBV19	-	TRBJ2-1	TGTGCCAGTAGTAGCGCAGGGGTGTATGCGCACTACTACAATGAGCAGTTCTTC	CASSSAGVYAHYYNEQFF
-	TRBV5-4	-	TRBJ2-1	TGTGCCAGCACCCGCGCTCCGGGAGACTCCTACAATGAGCAGTTCTTC	CASTRAPGDSYNEQFF
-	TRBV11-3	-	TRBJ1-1	TGTGCCAGTGTAGGGGGTCTATTGACTGAAGCTTTCTTT	CASVGGLLTEAFF
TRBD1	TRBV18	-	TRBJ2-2	TGTGCCAGCTCTTCAGGACAGGGGGCGAACACCGGGGAGCTGTTTTTT	CASSSGQGANTGELFF
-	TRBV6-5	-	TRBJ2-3	TGTGCCAGCACGGGATTAGCGACGACAGATACGCAGTATTTT	CASTGLATTDTQYF
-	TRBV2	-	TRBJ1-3	TGTGCCAGCAGTGAAGTATCGAAGAGCTCTGGAAACACCATATATTTT	CASSEVSKSSGNTIYF
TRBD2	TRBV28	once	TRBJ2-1	TGTGCCAGCAGTTTGTCGGCTAGCGGGTCCTCTAATGAGCAGTTCTTC	CASSLSASGSSNEQFF
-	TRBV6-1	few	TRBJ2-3	TGTGCCAGCAGGGAGGGAGGACTCGGGGTAGATACGCAGTATTTT	CASREGGLGVDTQYF
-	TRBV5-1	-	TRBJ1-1	TGCGCCAGCAGCTTGTGGAGCACTCTGAACACTGAAGCTTTCTTT	CASSLWSTLNTEAFF
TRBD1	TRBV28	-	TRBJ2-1	TGTGCCAGCAGTTTTTGGGACAGGGGTAGCTCCTACAATGAGCAGTTCTTC	CASSFWDRGSSYNEQFF
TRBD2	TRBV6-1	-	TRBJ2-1	TGTGCCAGCAGTGCTGGGACTAGCGTCATCTTC	CASSAGTSVIF
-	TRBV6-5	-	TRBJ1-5	TGTGCCAGCAGTTACTCGAGAGTGCAGCCCCAGCATTTT	CASSYSRVQPQHF
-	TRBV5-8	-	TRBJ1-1	TGTGCCAGCAGCGCCAGACCGGGCGGGTGGATCTTT	CASSARPGGWIF
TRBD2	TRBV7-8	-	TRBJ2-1	TGTGCCAGTGTTAAGGGACTAGCGCCTTACAATGAGCAGTTCTTC	CASVKGLAPYNEQFF
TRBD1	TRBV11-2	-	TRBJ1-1	TGTGCCAGCAGCTTTTTGGACAGGGGCACTGAAGCTTTCTTT	CASSFLDRGTEAFF
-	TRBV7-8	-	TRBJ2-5	TGTGCCAGCAGCCGGAGTAGGGAGACCCAGTACTTC	CASSRSRETQYF
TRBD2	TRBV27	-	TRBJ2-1	TGTGCCAGCAGTGCGGGACTAGCGGGTACCAATGAGCAGTTCTTC	CASSAGLAGTNEQFF
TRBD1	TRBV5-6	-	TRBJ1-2	TGTGCCAGCAGCTGGGACAGGGGGTTCTATGGCTACACCTTC	CASSWDRGFYGYTF
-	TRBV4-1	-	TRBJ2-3	TGCGCCAGCGGAATAGACGGGGGCACAGATACGCAGTATTTT	CASGIDGGTDTQYF
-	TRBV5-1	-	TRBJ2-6	TGCGCCAGCACCCTAGGAACTGGGGCCAACGTCCTGACTTTC	CASTLGTGANVLTF
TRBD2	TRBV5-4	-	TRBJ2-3	TGTGCCAGCAGCCCGGGACTAGGCGGCACAGATACGCAGTATTTT	CASSPGLGGTDTQYF
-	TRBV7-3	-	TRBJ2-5	TGTGCCAGCAGCTTAGACTACCAAGAGACCCAGTACTTC	CASSLDYQETQYF
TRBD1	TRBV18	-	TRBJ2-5	TGTGCCAGCTCACCAAGGACAGGTGGGGGAGAGACCCAGTACTTC	CASSPRTGGGETQYF
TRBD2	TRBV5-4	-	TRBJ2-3	TGTGCCAGCAGCTTTGGGGGAGGGGTAGATACGCAGTATTTT	CASSFGGGVDTQYF
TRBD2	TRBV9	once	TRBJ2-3	TGTGCCAGCAGCGTTTCTAGCGGACGTGCTGATACGCAGTATTTT	CASSVSSGRADTQYF
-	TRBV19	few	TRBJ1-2	TGTGCCAGTAACCAAGGAGGGGACGGCTATGGCTACACCTTC	CASNQGGDGYGYTF
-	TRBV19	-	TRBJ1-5	TGTGCCAGTACGTTGCGGGTGCCTGGCAATCAGCCCCAGCATTTT	CASTLRVPGNQPQHF
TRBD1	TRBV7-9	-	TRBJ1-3	TGTGCCAGCAGCTCACTCACGGGACAGGCCCGCTCTGGAAACACCATATATTTT	CASSSLTGQARSGNTIYF
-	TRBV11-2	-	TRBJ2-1	TGTGCCAGCAGCCTGGGGACTTGGGGTCTCAATGAGCAGTTCTTC	CASSLGTWGLNEQFF
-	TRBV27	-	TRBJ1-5	TGTGCCAGCAGTTTTGCAGGGCATGGGAGCAATCAGCCCCAGCATTTT	CASSFAGHGSNQPQHF
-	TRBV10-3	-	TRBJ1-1	TGTGCCATCGGGTCGCCGGGGAACAGGGACACTGAAGCTTTCTTT	CAIGSPGNRDTEAFF
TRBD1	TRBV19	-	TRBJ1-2	TGTGCCAGTATAGGGGGCCGGGGCTACACCTTC	CASIGGRGYTF
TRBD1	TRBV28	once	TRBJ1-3	TGTGCCAGCAGTTACAGGGGCAACTCTGGAAACACCATATATTTT	CASSYRGNSGNTIYF
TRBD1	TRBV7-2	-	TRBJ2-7	TGTGCCAGCAGCTTAACCGGACAGGGCCCCTACGAGCAGTACTTC	CASSLTGQGPYEQYF
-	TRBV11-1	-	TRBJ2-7	TGTGCCAGCAGCTTGGGCAGGGGATACGAGCAGTACTTC	CASSLGRGYEQYF
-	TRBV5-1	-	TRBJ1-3	TGCGCCAGCAGCCCGGTGGGGGGTACCTCTTCTGGAAACACCATATATTTT	CASSPVGGTSSGNTIYF
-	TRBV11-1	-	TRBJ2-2	TGTGCCAGCAGCTATATGGGGGAGCTGTTTTTT	CASSYMGELFF
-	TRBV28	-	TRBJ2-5	TGTGCCAGCAGTTCGCCGGGACTGGCGAAAGAGACCCAGTACTTC	CASSSPGLAKETQYF
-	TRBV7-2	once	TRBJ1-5	TGTGCCAGCAGCTTTGGGGCTTTCCAGCCCCAGCATTTT	CASSFGAFQPQHF
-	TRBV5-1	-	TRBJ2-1	TGCGCCAGCAGCTTGGCCTCGGCGGCCGAGCAGTTCTTC	CASSLASAAEQFF
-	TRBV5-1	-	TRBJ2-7	TGCGCCAGCAGAGCCCCGACCATACTCCAGGACTTC	CASRAPTILQDF